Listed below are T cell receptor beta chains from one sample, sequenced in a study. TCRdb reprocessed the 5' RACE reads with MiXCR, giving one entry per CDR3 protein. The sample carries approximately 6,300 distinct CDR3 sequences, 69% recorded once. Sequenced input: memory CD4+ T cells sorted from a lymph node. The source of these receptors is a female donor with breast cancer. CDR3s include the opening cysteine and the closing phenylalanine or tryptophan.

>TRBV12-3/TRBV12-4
CASSLWGSRYKQYF
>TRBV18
CASSPRGRDFNTDTQYF
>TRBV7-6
CASSAQTGVTEAFF
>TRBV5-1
CASRKQDSSYGYTF
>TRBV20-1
CSARDFLAGATGSSYEQYF
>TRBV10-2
CASTPVRDTQYF
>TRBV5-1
CASSLGSVLTEAFF
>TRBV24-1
CATSDSKQGVSGYTF
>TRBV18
CASSPPSDTQYF
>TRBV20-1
CSARGGTASYEQYF
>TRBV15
CATSRLGGSYEQYF
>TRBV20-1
CSASWGPDQPQHF
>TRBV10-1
CASSERGAYNEQFF
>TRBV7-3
CASSLTTTNHEQFF
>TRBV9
CASSVDWAGAQETQYF
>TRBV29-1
CSVQSGTGGGGYTF
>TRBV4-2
CASSPRSQGSNTEAFF
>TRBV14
CASRPVLRTRYTEQFF
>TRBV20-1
CSARSSMNTEAFF
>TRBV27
CASSLTLPRQGQGSPLHF
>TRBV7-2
CASSSQGTSGGYTF
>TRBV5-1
CASSQDRDGPQQFF
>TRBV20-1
CSASGGDTSHSSYNEQFF
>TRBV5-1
CASSVGTGSEAFF
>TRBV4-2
CASSQSDRVIDTQYF
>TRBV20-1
CSAGGGQGPSGEPQHF
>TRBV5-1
CASSPRGGETQYF
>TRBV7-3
CASSLIGGDEQFF
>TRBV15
CATSSREVGETQYF
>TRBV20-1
CSASGRDEQYF
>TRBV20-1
CSARVARETQYF
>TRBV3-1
CASSLTYKTAYEQYF
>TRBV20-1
CSAIGTETQYF
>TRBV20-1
CSANRDTETQYF
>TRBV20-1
CSATWLGGPSYEQYF
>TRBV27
CASSWTGDQETQYF
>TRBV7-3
CASSFPPHSGANVLTF
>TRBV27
CASDGRGQPQHF
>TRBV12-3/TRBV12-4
CASTPSMAGWANTGELFF
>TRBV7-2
CASSLRRSSYEQYF
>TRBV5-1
CASSSMGQRNTEAFF
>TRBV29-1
CSARRDTYYGYTF
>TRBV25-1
CASSEVTDTQYF
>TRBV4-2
CASSRTGPGNTIYF
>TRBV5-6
CASSKAGTGASYEQYF
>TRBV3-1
CASSHLLYKRVDNEQFF
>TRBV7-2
CASSQGGLLYEQYF
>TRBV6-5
CASRRTGGVKSTEAFF
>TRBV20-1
CSAMFSGGVEQYF
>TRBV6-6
CASSYTANYGYTF
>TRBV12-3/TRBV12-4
CASSPTLEGSYNEQFF
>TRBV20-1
CSALKVDRDDGYTF
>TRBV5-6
CASSDNVGRINEQFF
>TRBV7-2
CASSPRWVSGANVLTF
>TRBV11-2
CASSLGSGILNEKLFF